These 7 T cell receptor beta chains originate from one sample sequenced in a study of beta chain features in type 1 diabetes. Isolated RNA was reverse transcribed in full, so expressed TCRB transcripts were sequenced. Some clones are missing from TCRdb's copy, which holds only in-frame ones; the method was immunoSEQ multiplex PCR. The data show about 360,000 clones, roughly 12% seen once. The specimen sequenced was naive CD4+ T cells from blood. These receptors were taken from a man between 18 and 29 years old in good health.

This clone was counted a few times. The chain recombines TRBV7-9 with TRBJ2-1; 11 bases are a match to TRBD2. The CDR3 has 16 residues. V trimming: 5 bases; J trimming: 7 bases; junction bases outside the gene matches: 10. Per germline, CDR1 SEHNR and CDR2 FQNEAQ (reference sequence). The CDR3 region is CASSPILAGVANEQFF. The DNA for the CDR3 is TGTGCCAGCAGCCCTATACTAGCGGGGGTTGCGAATGAGCAGTTCTTC.

The V gene is TRBV18, the J gene TRBJ2-7; the D gene is possibly TRBD1 (6 bases). This CDR3 has 13 amino acids. CDR1 is KGHSH, CDR2 LQKENI, per germline. V was pared by 3 bases and J by 5 bases, with 11 bases between. The CDR3 bases are TGTGCCAGCTCACCGCAGGGGTTCGACGAGCAGTACTTC. Encoded protein: CASSPQGFDEQYF.

This clone was seen a few times. V and J are TRBV7-6 and TRBJ1-5, with 8 bases matching TRBD1. Germline V CDR1 and CDR2: SGHVS, FNYEAQ. Trimming removed 5 bases from V and 7 bases from J; junction bases left unmatched: 10. This CDR3 comprises 15 residues. CDR3 sequence (DNA): TGTGCCAGCAGCCCAACGCAGGGGGCGGGCCAGCCCCAGCATTTT. Translating it yields CASSPTQGAGQPQHF.

This clone was recorded a few times. The chain is built from TRBV30 and TRBJ1-1, with D maybe TRBD1 (6 bases). V lost 4 bases and J lost 4, with 13 bases in between. This CDR3 is 13 amino acids long. From germline, CDR1 is GTSNPN and CDR2 SVGIG (reference sequence). The CDR3 region has the DNA TGTGCCTGGAAGGCGGGGGGCGCCACTGAAGCTTTCTTT. Protein sequence: CAWKAGGATEAFF.

The chain joins TRBV18 to TRBJ1-1; 9 bases agree with TRBD1. CDR1 and CDR2 (germline): KGHSH, LQKENI. This CDR3 is 15 amino acids long. The V gene end was trimmed by 6 bases and the J gene end by 1 base; junction bases not matched to a gene: 6. CDR3 DNA: TGTGCCAGCTCCCTGGGACAGGGAACGAACACTGAAGCTTTCTTT. The encoded protein is CASSLGQGTNTEAFF.

There are a few counts of this clone. The V and J genes are TRBV7-2 and TRBJ2-3, with D possibly matching TRBD2 (6 bases). The V and J ends lost 1 base and 0 bases respectively, with 8 bases between them. Germline values: CDR1 SGHTA, CDR2 FQGNSA. The CDR3 extends over 15 amino acids. CDR3: CASSLGGTSTDTQYF. The CDR3 DNA follows: TGTGCCAGCAGCTTAGGGGGGACTAGCACAGATACGCAGTATTTT. The full variable domain, completed using reference TRBV7-2 and TRBJ2-3, is GAGVSQSPSNKVTEKGKDVELRCDPISGHTALYWYRQSLGQGLEFLIYFQGNSAPDKSGLPSDRFSAERTGGSVSTLTIQRTQQEDSAVYLCASSLGGTSTDTQYFGPGTRLTVL.

CDR3 loop: CASNTGGSYGYTF. CDR3 coding DNA: TGTGCCAGCAACACAGGGGGTAGCTATGGCTACACCTTC. This chain joins TRBV2 and TRBJ1-2, with TRBD1 matching 8 bases. The germline V gene has CDR1 SNHLY and CDR2 FYNNEI. The trim removed 7 bases at V and 4 bases at J, leaving 5 bases unmatched. CDR3 size: 13 residues. The variable domain in full, completed from reference TRBV2 and TRBJ1-2, reads EPEVTQTPSHQVTQMGQEVILRCVPISNHLYFYWYRQILGQKVEFLVSFYNNEISEKSEIFDDQFSVERPDGSNFTLKIRSTKLEDSAMYFCASNTGGSYGYTFGSGTRLTVV.